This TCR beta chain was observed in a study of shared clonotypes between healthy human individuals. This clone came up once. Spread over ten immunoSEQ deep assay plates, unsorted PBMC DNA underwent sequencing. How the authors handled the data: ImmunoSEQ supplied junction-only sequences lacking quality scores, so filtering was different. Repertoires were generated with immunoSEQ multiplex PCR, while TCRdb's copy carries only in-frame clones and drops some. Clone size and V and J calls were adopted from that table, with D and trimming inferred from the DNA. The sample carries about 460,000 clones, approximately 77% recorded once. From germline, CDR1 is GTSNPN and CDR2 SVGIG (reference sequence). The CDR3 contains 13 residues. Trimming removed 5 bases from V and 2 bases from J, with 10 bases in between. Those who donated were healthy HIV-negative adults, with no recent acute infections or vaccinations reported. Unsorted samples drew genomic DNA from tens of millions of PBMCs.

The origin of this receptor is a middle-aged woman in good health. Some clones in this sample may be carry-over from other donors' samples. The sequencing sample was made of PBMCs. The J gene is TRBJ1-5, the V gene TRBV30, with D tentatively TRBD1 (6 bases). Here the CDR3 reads CAWCGGRNQPQHF. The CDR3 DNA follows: TGTGCCTGGTGTGGGGGCCGCAATCAGCCCCAGCATTTT.